These 31 T cell receptor beta chains were all obtained from the same sample, sequenced in a study of T cells after posttransplantation cyclophosphamide. Clones were read by immunoSEQ multiplex PCR, and TCRdb kept only the in-frame ones, dropping some. The sample includes 45,000 to 60,000 clones, about 91% seen only once; the top ten take less than 3.5%. Specimen: PBMCs. The source is a woman aged 45-65 years in good health and a related stem cell transplant donor.

The sample holds one count of this clone. This chain joins TRBV2 and TRBJ1-1, with D unclear. Germline loops: CDR1 SNHLY, CDR2 FYNNEI. The CDR3 covers 16 residues. V was clipped by 0 bases and J by 2 bases, with 13 bases between them. The chain's CDR3 is CASSEARLRFNTEAFF. The CDR3 DNA is TGTGCCAGCAGTGAAGCGAGACTCCGGTTCAACACTGAAGCTTTCTTT.

The chain links TRBV15 to TRBJ2-5, with D possibly matching TRBD2 (5 bases). The CDR3 length is 13 residues. Trimming took 4 bases from V and 6 from J, leaving 12 bases between them. From germline, CDR1 is LNHNV and CDR2 YYDKDF (reference sequence). DNA of the CDR3: TGTGCCACCAGCACACCAGAGGGCAAGACCCAGTACTTC. Translated: CATSTPEGKTQYF. Using reference TRBV15 and TRBJ2-5 for the parts outside the CDR3, the full variable domain is DAMVIQNPRYQVTQFGKPVTLSCSQTLNHNVMYWYQQKSSQAPKLLFHYYDKDFNNEADTPDNFQSRRPNTSFCFLDIRSPGLGDTAMYLCATSTPEGKTQYFGPGTRLLVL.

The rearrangement uses TRBV11-2 and TRBJ2-7; 12 nucleotides match TRBD2. CDR1 SGHAT and CDR2 FQNNGV come from the germline V gene. The ends lost 5 bases at V and 1 base at J; junction bases unmatched: 12. CDR3 length: 18 amino acids. CDR3 nucleotides: TGTGCCAGCAGCGTATCCTCGGGACTAGCGGGCTATTCCTACGAGCAGTACTTC. It specifies CASSVSSGLAGYSYEQYF.

This chain links TRBV6-1 with TRBJ2-3, with D possibly being TRBD2 (6 bases). V was shortened by 0 bases and J by 5 bases, with 21 bases between the two germline ends. From germline, CDR1 is MNHNS and CDR2 SASEGT. CDR3 length: 18 residues. The DNA of the CDR3 is TGTGCCAGCAGTGAAGCGGGGCGGAGGGGTACACTGGGAGATACGCAGTATTTT. Translated: CASSEAGRRGTLGDTQYF.

This clone appeared a single time. V usage is TRBV27 and J usage is TRBJ1-5, with D maybe TRBD1 (6 bases). V lost 5 bases and J lost 4, with 12 bases in between. Germline V gene sequence: CDR1 MNHEY, CDR2 SMNVEV (reference sequence). The CDR3 contains 14 residues. CDR3 in amino acids: CASSPGQQNQPQHF. CDR3 nucleotides: TGTGCCAGCAGTCCAGGACAGCAAAATCAGCCCCAGCATTTT.

This chain uses TRBV6-4 with TRBJ2-3; TRBD2 agrees at 7 bases. Germline CDR1 MRHNA, CDR2 SNTAGT. Losses at the gene ends were 5 bases for V and 2 bases for J; bases not matched to a gene: 7. The CDR3 totals 15 residues. This CDR3 is CASSPRSGVTDTQYF. The CDR3 DNA is TGTGCCAGCAGTCCCAGGAGCGGGGTCACAGATACGCAGTATTTT.

This rearrangement joins TRBV5-1 to TRBJ2-1, with 9 bases matching TRBD2. CDR1 SGHRS and CDR2 YFSETQ come from the germline V gene. This CDR3 contains 15 residues. V dropped 5 bases and J dropped 8; count of bases not matched to a gene: 11. The CDR3 nucleotides read TGCGCCAGCAGTCTTGTCCGGACTAGCGTGCATGAGCAGTTCTTC. It translates to CASSLVRTSVHEQFF.

The chain recombines TRBV4-1 with TRBJ1-2, with a possible D match to TRBD1 (5 bases). V was clipped by 4 bases and J by 0 bases, with 15 bases between them. This CDR3 region has 16 residues. The germline CDR1 and CDR2 sequences are MGHRA and YSYEKL. This CDR3 reads CASSLRKGETNYGYTF. CDR3 DNA sequence: TGCGCCAGCAGCCTAAGAAAAGGGGAAACTAACTATGGCTACACCTTC.

V gene TRBV29-1 combines with J gene TRBJ2-7, with 10 nucleotides matching TRBD1. Trimming removed 7 bases from V and 3 bases from J; junction bases left unmatched: 9. The germline gives CDR1 SQVTM, CDR2 ANQGSEA. This CDR3 spans 14 amino acids. The CDR3 sequence: CSGGEGDRGYEQYF. The DNA of the CDR3 is TGCAGCGGCGGGGAGGGGGACAGGGGCTACGAGCAGTACTTC.

The V call is TRBV7-9, the J call TRBJ1-4, with 9 positions matching TRBD1. Germline CDR1 SEHNR, CDR2 FQNEAQ (reference sequence). V trimming: 5 bases; J trimming: 0 bases; junction bases outside the gene matches: 10. CDR3 size: 18 residues. CDR3 in amino acids: CASSTKKGTGPTNEKLFF. As DNA, the CDR3 is TGTGCCAGCAGCACCAAGAAGGGGACAGGGCCAACTAATGAAAAACTGTTTTTT.

The chain combines TRBV6-1 with TRBJ1-5; the match to TRBD1 covers 9 bases. CDR3 length: 15 amino acids. Per germline, CDR1 MNHNS and CDR2 SASEGT. Germline trimming cut 6 bases from V and 2 bases from J; bases unmatched to any gene: 5. DNA for the CDR3: TGTGCCAGCAGGGGGGACAGGGACGGCAATCAGCCCCAGCATTTT. Its protein product is CASRGDRDGNQPQHF.

J is TRBJ1-1 and V is TRBV28; the match to TRBD1 covers 10 bases. CDR3 length equals 14 residues. Germline loops: CDR1 MDHEN, CDR2 SYDVKM. J was trimmed by 5 bases and V by 8 bases; bases with no gene match: 8. CDR3 protein: CASWDRGLGTEAFF. Written as DNA, the CDR3 is TGTGCCAGCTGGGACAGGGGACTGGGGACTGAAGCTTTCTTT.

V is TRBV11-2 and J is TRBJ2-3; D gene unclear. Germline V gene lookup returns CDR1 SGHAT and CDR2 FQNNGV. The V gene lost 0 bases and the J gene lost 2 bases, with 9 bases spanning the gap. The length of the CDR3 is 15 residues. CDR3 residues: CASSLDLADTDTQYF. In DNA form, the CDR3 reads TGTGCCAGCAGCTTAGATCTCGCGGACACAGATACGCAGTATTTT.

The chain recombines TRBV6-5 with TRBJ1-6, with TRBD1 identical over 8 bases. Germline CDR1 and CDR2: MNHEY and SVGAGI. CDR3 length: 14 residues. The junction had 7 bases not matched to a gene; V was cut back by 6 bases and J by 9 bases. The CDR3 spells CASSPDRGGSPLHF. Written as DNA, the CDR3 is TGTGCCAGCAGCCCAGACAGGGGAGGTTCACCCCTCCACTTT.

V and J are TRBV19 and TRBJ2-1; 9 bases match TRBD2. The CDR3 runs 15 residues. Per the germline V gene, CDR1 is LNHDA and CDR2 is SQIVND (reference sequence). Trimming removed 1 base from V and 8 bases from J; junction bases left unmatched: 6. The CDR3 coding sequence is TGTGCCAGTAGTATAGGGCGGGGGGGTCGAGATGAGCAGTTCTTC. The encoded protein is CASSIGRGGRDEQFF.

The gene calls are TRBV2 and TRBJ1-6, with D possibly TRBD1 on 6 matching bases. V gave up 6 bases and J gave up 7 bases, with 13 bases separating them. The CDR3 is 14 amino acids. Germline V gene sequence: CDR1 SNHLY, CDR2 FYNNEI. CDR3 residues: CASSADRMNSPLHF. CDR3 DNA: TGTGCCAGCAGCGCTGACAGGATGAATTCACCCCTCCACTTT.

The V call is TRBV18, the J call TRBJ2-1; 8 bases align to TRBD1. The CDR3 has 17 amino acids. CDR1 KGHSH and CDR2 LQKENI come from the germline V gene. V lost 2 bases, J lost 6 bases, and 12 bases stayed unmatched. The CDR3 is CASSPSTGTGDLNEQFF. The CDR3 nucleotides are TGTGCCAGCTCACCATCGACCGGGACAGGCGATCTCAATGAGCAGTTCTTC.

This chain links TRBV12-5 with TRBJ1-4; D perhaps matches TRBD1 (5 bases). This CDR3 spans 17 amino acids. The V gene's germline CDR1 is LGHNT and CDR2 FRNRAP. Trimming shortened V by 2 bases and J by 0 bases, and 13 bases separated the two germline ends. In DNA form, the CDR3 reads TGTGCTAGTGGTTTGATTCGGGACTTATCAACTAATGAAAAACTGTTTTTT. Its protein is CASGLIRDLSTNEKLFF. The full variable domain, in which reference TRBV12-5 and TRBJ1-4 provide the parts outside the CDR3, is DARVTQTPRHKVTEMGQEVTMRCQPILGHNTVFWYRQTMMQGLELLAYFRNRAPLDDSGMPKDRFSAEMPDATLATLKIQPSEPRDSAVYFCASGLIRDLSTNEKLFFGSGTQLSVL.

The V call is TRBV7-3, the J call TRBJ1-1, with D perhaps TRBD1 (5 bases). The germline gives CDR1 SGHTA, CDR2 FQGTGA. This CDR3 spans 14 amino acids. The V and J ends lost 6 bases and 1 base respectively, with 12 bases between them. The CDR3 is CASSPSGGNTEAFF. CDR3 DNA sequence: TGTGCCAGCAGTCCGTCCGGGGGGAACACTGAAGCTTTCTTT.

V usage is TRBV10-3 and J usage is TRBJ2-7; TRBD2 is a possible D gene (5 bases). CDR3 length equals 12 residues. Germline V gene data show CDR1 as ENHRY and CDR2 as SYGVKD. Trimming took off 8 bases at V and 1 base at J, with 9 bases between the two ends. Here the CDR3 DNA reads TGTGCCATCCGAGCGGATTCCTACGAGCAGTACTTC. It encodes CAIRADSYEQYF.

CDR3 sequence (DNA): TGTGCCAGCAGTGCGGGACAGGGGAACTATGGCTACACCTTC. It codes for CASSAGQGNYGYTF. The chain joins TRBV6-1 to TRBJ1-2, with 10 bases that match TRBD1. CDR1 is MNHNS, CDR2 SASEGT, per germline. The CDR3 is made up of 14 amino acids. V shed 4 bases and J 2 bases; nucleotides not matched to a gene: 1.

The chain carries TRBV7-9 and TRBJ2-1; no firm D call. Germline lookup yields CDR1 SEHNR and CDR2 FQNEAQ (reference sequence). The V and J ends lost 5 bases and 6 bases respectively, with 11 bases between them. This CDR3 region has 13 residues. The CDR3 DNA is TGTGCCAGCAGCCCGAATTCGGGCAATGAGCAGTTCTTC. Its protein is CASSPNSGNEQFF.

The rearrangement uses TRBV9 and TRBJ2-5; TRBD1 agrees at 11 bases. CDR3 length: 18 residues. CDR1 is SGDLS, CDR2 YYNGEE, per germline. The V gene end was trimmed by 3 bases and the J gene end by 1 base; junction bases not matched to a gene: 11. CDR3 amino acids: CASSGGGTGGGPQETQYF. The CDR3 bases are TGTGCCAGCAGCGGAGGGGGGACAGGGGGGGGTCCCCAAGAGACCCAGTACTTC.

This chain uses TRBV5-1 with TRBJ2-3, with 8 bases aligning to TRBD2. The germline CDR1 and CDR2 sequences are SGHRS and YFSETQ. The ends lost 5 bases at V and 3 bases at J; junction bases unmatched: 11. The CDR3 spans 16 residues. CDR3 in DNA: TGCGCCAGCAGTCGACTCGGGGGGGAGTTGACAGATACGCAGTATTTT. Translated, it gives CASSRLGGELTDTQYF.

The table lists this clone with a count of one. This chain joins TRBV5-1 and TRBJ2-2, with TRBD1 matching over 8 bases. The V segment lost 4 bases and the J segment 2 bases; nucleotides outside the gene matches: 4. Germline CDR1 SGHRS, CDR2 YFSETQ. The CDR3 runs 15 residues. The CDR3 DNA reads as TGCGCCAGCAGCCTGGACAGGGTAAACACCGGGGAGCTGTTTTTT. Its protein product is CASSLDRVNTGELFF.

The chain joins TRBV28 to TRBJ2-4; TRBD1 agrees at 9 bases. This CDR3 region has 16 residues. V trimming: 6 bases; J trimming: 1 base; junction bases outside the gene matches: 7. Germline loops: CDR1 MDHEN, CDR2 SYDVKM. The CDR3 spells CASSLPTGGAKNIQYF. In DNA form, the CDR3 reads TGTGCCAGCAGCTTACCGACAGGGGGTGCCAAAAACATTCAGTACTTC.

V gene TRBV5-1 combines with J gene TRBJ2-5; 7 positions match TRBD1. The CDR3 spans 14 residues. V lost 2 bases to trimming and J lost 2 bases; unmatched junction nucleotides: 3. Germline V lookup: CDR1 SGHRS, CDR2 YFSETQ. CDR3 amino acids: CASSLDRAQETQYF. As DNA, the CDR3 is TGCGCCAGCAGCTTAGACAGGGCGCAAGAGACCCAGTACTTC.

This chain links TRBV7-6 with TRBJ2-5; possibly TRBD1 for D (5 bases). From germline, CDR1 is SGHVS and CDR2 FNYEAQ. This CDR3 is built from 14 residues. V was shortened by 4 bases and J by 3 bases, with 12 bases between the two germline ends. Here the CDR3 DNA reads TGTGCCAGCAGCTCCCTCCGACAGAAAGAGACCCAGTACTTC. Protein sequence: CASSSLRQKETQYF.

The rearrangement links TRBV9 to TRBJ2-1; D call uncertain. The CDR3 sequence is 12 residues long. CDR1 and CDR2 (germline): SGDLS, YYNGEE. V gave up 0 bases and J gave up 7 bases, with 5 bases separating them. The CDR3 sequence is CASSVGSNEQFF. CDR3 nucleotide sequence: TGTGCCAGCAGCGTAGGGAGTAATGAGCAGTTCTTC.

The rearrangement uses TRBV27 and TRBJ1-4; TRBD1 matches 9 bases. CDR3 length: 16 amino acids. CDR1 is MNHEY, CDR2 SMNVEV, per germline (reference sequence). V trimming: 6 bases; J trimming: 7 bases; junction bases outside the gene matches: 12. CDR3 sequence: CASSSKHGDRAEKLFF. The CDR3 region has the DNA TGTGCCAGCAGCTCCAAACACGGGGACAGGGCTGAAAAACTGTTTTTT.

The J gene is TRBJ2-3, the V gene TRBV5-1; TRBD1 matches at 7 bases. V was clipped by 0 bases and J by 1 base; unmatched bases: 2. CDR3 length: 15 residues. Germline CDR1 reads SGHRS; CDR2 reads YFSETQ. CDR3 DNA: TGCGCCAGCAGCTTGGAGGGGGCAGGCACAGATACGCAGTATTTT. Amino acids: CASSLEGAGTDTQYF.